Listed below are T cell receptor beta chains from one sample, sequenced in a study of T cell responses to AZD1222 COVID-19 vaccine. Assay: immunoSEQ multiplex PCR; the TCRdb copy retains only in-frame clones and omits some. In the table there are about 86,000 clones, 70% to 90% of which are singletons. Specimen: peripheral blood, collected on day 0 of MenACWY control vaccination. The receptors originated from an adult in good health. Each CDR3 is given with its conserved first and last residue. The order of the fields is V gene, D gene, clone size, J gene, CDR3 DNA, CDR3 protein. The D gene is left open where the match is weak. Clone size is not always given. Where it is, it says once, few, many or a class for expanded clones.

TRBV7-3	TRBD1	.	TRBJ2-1	TGTGCCAGCAGCCCTGATCGGGACAGGGGCAATGAGCAGTTCTTC	CASSPDRDRGNEQFF
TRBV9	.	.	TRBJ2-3	TGTGCCAGCAGTCTCGAAAGTAGCGGTACAGATACGCAGTATTTT	CASSLESSGTDTQYF
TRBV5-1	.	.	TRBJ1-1	TGCGCCAGCAGCTTGGCCCCGGCAGATAACACTGAAGCTTTCTTT	CASSLAPADNTEAFF
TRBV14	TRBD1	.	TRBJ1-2	TGTGCCAGCAGCCAAGGGGACAGGGCACACATCTTC	CASSQGDRAHIF
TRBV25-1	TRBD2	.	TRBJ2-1	TGTGCCAGCAGTGAATACGCTAGCGGGGGGTCATATGAGCAGTTCTTC	CASSEYASGGSYEQFF
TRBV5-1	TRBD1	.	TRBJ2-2	TGCGCCAGCAGCTTGGGACAGGGGGCGACCGGGGAGCTGTTTTTT	CASSLGQGATGELFF
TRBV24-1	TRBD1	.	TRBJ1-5	TGTGCCACCAGTGGGGGACAGGGGAGGGATCAGCCCCAGCATTTT	CATSGGQGRDQPQHF
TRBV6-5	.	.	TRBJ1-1	TGTGCCAGCAGCGCCCGACAGTCCGGCACTGAAGCTTTCTTT	CASSARQSGTEAFF
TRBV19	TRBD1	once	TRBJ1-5	TGTGCCAGTAGTACATACGGGACAGGGGGGAGCAATCAGCCCCAGCATTTT	CASSTYGTGGSNQPQHF
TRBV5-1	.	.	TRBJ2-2	TGCGCCAGCCGGGGGCTAGCGAGTGCCGGGGAGCTGTTTTTT	CASRGLASAGELFF
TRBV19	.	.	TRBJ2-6	TGTGCCAGTAGTATAATAGCGTCTGGGGCCAACGTCCTGACTTTC	CASSIIASGANVLTF
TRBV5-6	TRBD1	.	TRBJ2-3	TGTGCCAGCAGCGTGGGGACAGGGTTGACAGATACGCAGTATTTT	CASSVGTGLTDTQYF
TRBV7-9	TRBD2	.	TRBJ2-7	TGTGCCAGCAGCAAAGGAGGTAGCGGGGGGCTCAGCTCCTACGAGCAGTACTTC	CASSKGGSGGLSSYEQYF
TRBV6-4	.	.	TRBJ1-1	TGTGCCAGCAGCCGGGACCCTCCGGACACTGAAGCTTTCTTT	CASSRDPPDTEAFF
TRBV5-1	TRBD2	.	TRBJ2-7	TGCGCCAGCAGCTTGAGGGTAGCGGGGGGGCCTGACGAGCAGTACTTC	CASSLRVAGGPDEQYF
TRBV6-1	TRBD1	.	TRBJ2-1	TGTGCCAGCAGTGAAGGGCTACAGGGGGATGAGCAGTTCTTC	CASSEGLQGDEQFF
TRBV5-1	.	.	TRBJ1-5	TGCGCCAGCAGCCTGGCGGGGGAAGGGGGCAATCAGCCCCAGCATTTT	CASSLAGEGGNQPQHF
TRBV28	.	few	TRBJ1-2	TGTGCCAGCAGTTTATTGGTACCGGCTGGGGGTGGCTACACCTTC	CASSLLVPAGGGYTF
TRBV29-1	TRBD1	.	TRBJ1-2	TGCAGCGTTGGAGGGGACAGGAACTATGGCTACACCTTC	CSVGGDRNYGYTF